These 3 T cell receptor beta chains share one sample of origin, sequenced in a study of T cell changes during pregnancy in multiple sclerosis. TCRdb's copy holds only in-frame clones and misses some; the assay was immunoSEQ multiplex PCR. In the table there are approximately 61,000 clones, roughly 86% of which are singletons. Sequenced here: peripheral blood, sampled in the first trimester of pregnancy. Receptors originate from a female donor with multiple sclerosis, enrolled in a pregnancy study.

The count of this clone is one. The chain has TRBV4-3 and TRBJ2-5; 7 bases line up with TRBD2. V lost 1 base and J lost 5; bases outside the gene matches: 10. CDR1 is LGHNA and CDR2 is YSLEER in the germline V gene. The CDR3 extends over 16 amino acids. Here the CDR3 DNA reads TGCGCCAGCAGCCAAGCCTCCGGGGGGAGTGATGAGACCCAGTACTTC. Protein product: CASSQASGGSDETQYF.

The chain combines TRBV6-6 with TRBJ1-2; D is ambiguous. This CDR3 has 11 residues. V lost 6 bases and J 5 bases, leaving 7 bases between the germline ends. Germline CDR1 and CDR2: MNHNY and SVGAGI (reference sequence). CDR3 bases: TGTGCCAGCAGCCCCGGTTATGGCTACACCTTC. This gives the protein CASSPGYGYTF.

The rearrangement uses TRBV19 and TRBJ2-3; 9 nucleotides line up with TRBD2. J lost 0 bases, V lost 1 base, and 8 bases had no gene match. Germline V gene sequence: CDR1 LNHDA, CDR2 SQIVND (reference sequence). The CDR3 length is 18 residues. The CDR3 DNA is TGTGCCAGTAGTATAGGTCTAGCGGGACCCACTAGCACAGATACGCAGTATTTT. Amino acid sequence: CASSIGLAGPTSTDTQYF.